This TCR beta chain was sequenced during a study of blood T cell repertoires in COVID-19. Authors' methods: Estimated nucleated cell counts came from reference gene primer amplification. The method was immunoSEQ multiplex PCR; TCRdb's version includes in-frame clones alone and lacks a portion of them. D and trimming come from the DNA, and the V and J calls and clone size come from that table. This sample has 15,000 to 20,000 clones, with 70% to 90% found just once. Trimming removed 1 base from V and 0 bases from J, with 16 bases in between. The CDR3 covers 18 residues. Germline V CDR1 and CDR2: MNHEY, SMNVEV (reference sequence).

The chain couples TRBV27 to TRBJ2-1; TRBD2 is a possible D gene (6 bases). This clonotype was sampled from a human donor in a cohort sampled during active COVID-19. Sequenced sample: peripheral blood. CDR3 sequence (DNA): TGTGCCAGCAGTTTATTTGGGCCCGGACTACCCTCCTACAATGAGCAGTTCTTC. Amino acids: CASSLFGPGLPSYNEQFF.